This TCR beta chain was identified in a study of cytomegalovirus exposure and HLA in healthy donors. This CDR3 spans 17 amino acids. Germline V gene sequence: CDR1 MNHEY, CDR2 SMNVEV (reference sequence). With 4 bases clipped from V and 1 base from J, the junction kept 10 bases outside the gene matches. Points from the study as a whole: The records held CMV serostatus as the only immune exposure information. TCR association rates varied by HLA locus in a later analysis, with DRB1 highest and HLA-C lowest. Per a later analysis, 18,000 or so TCR beta sequences showed association with HLA alleles at 0.05 false discovery rate. The dataset shows that most TCR sequences were rare, while some public TCRs occurred in many donors.

Note on this clone: Its matching antigen is unknown.

It was with 60 Vbeta and 13 Jbeta primers that the PCR ran. Produced via immunoSEQ multiplex PCR; TCRdb's table is partial and in-frame only. Among more than 200,000 clones listed, about 80% were seen once. The chain recombines TRBV27 with TRBJ1-1; 9 nucleotides match TRBD1. The sample comprised PBMCs. This sequence originates from a man aged 35-49 years in good health and CMV-seropositive. Written as DNA, the CDR3 is TGTGCCAGCAGTTATAGGGTGGTGGACAGGGGGAACACTGAAGCTTTCTTT. Protein sequence: CASSYRVVDRGNTEAFF.